Here is one TCR beta chain with its context. Ten or more counts support this clonotype. It lacks a known antigen. The record has no base qualities; no much larger clone is one base away. Library creation used 5' RACE. Sequencing used a NextSeq 500. To correct for sequencing error and PCR bias, the TCR library protocol tagged individual cDNA molecules with unique molecular identifiers. Both TCR alpha and beta chains were sequenced, and tight co-correlation was observed between alpha and beta sequence abundances in each sample. As for the authors' bioinformatics: Decombinator V4 was used to annotate TCR sequences for V gene, J gene and CDR3. Expanded TCRs were defined as changing significantly between any two time points under a Poisson model with p below 0.0001. TCR abundances were normalised to the total number of TCRs sequenced per sample and were expressed as counts per million. TRAV1-2 paired with TRAJ12, TRAJ20 or TRAJ33 defined MAIT TCRs, while TRAV10 paired with TRAJ18 defined iNKT TCRs. A search of VDJdb, accessed on 1 November 2021, was run for TCRs annotated to CMV, EBV and SARS-CoV-2, with TCRs annotated for multiple antigens excluded. The public reads were reprocessed in TCRdb via fastp at Q25 and MiXCR, keeping in-frame beta chains. Rows matching on CDR3 protein sequence are summarized as one entry with the most common DNA and genes. The V and J calls come from TCRdb's annotation, not from the publication. This sample has more than 40,000 distinct CDR3 sequences in its table, and 5% to 6.5% of those were observed once. 5.4% of the sample lies in the top ten.

The study was a case-control design nested within a healthcare worker cohort in London, UK, with weekly nasopharyngeal swab PCR tests and blood sampling. Healthcare workers were enrolled in the week of the UK lockdown, from 23 to 31 March 2020, and were followed every week for up to 16 weeks. This entry is derived from a study of early T cells in non-severe SARS-CoV-2 infection (dated by TCRdb to the early 2020s). For the wider study: Because TCR sequencing relied on bulk RNA taken from unsorted whole blood, pairing of alpha and beta chains was not possible.

Overall study results and their limits: Matching against VDJdb was skewed toward anti-spike CD8 responses, likely underestimated virus-specific expansions, and missed private and CD4 specificities.

Inclusive of the bounding cysteine and phenylalanine, the CDR3 is 16 residues long. Kept here is only the CDR3 DNA, which spans 48 bases and is read in frame from base 1. Clipping removes 7 bases from V and 6 bases from J, with 13 as the unmatched junction base count. Sequences MDHEN (CDR1) and SYDVKM (CDR2) are obtained from the germline V gene. The source was whole blood, collected at baseline. The chain is made from TRBV28 and TRBJ2-3, with 10 bases matching TRBD1. This receptor was taken from an adult who was a healthcare worker with PCR-confirmed SARS-CoV-2 infection or an uninfected control (not recorded which). The DNA sequence is TGTGCCAGCAACCCCCCCGGGACAGGGGACAGGGATACGCAGTATTTT. Its coded protein is CASNPPGTGDRDTQYF. When the CDR3 is completed using the reference TRBV28 and TRBJ2-3 genes on either side, the full variable domain is DVKVTQSSRYLVKRTGEKVFLECVQDMDHENMFWYRQDPGLGLRLIYFSYDVKMKEKGDIPEGYSVSREKKERFSLILESASTNQTSMYLCASNPPGTGDRDTQYFGPGTRLTVL.